This T cell receptor beta chain was sequenced during a study of blood T cells in healthy people across ages. Notes on the study in general: Roughly linearly, TCR beta diversity per million T cells fell as age increased.

Primers used in a second PCR of about 6 to 11 cycles were a sample-barcoded 5' primer and a J-beta primer mix. TCRdb re-derived calls from the 5' RACE reads in MiXCR, one entry per CDR3 protein. The profile shows hundreds of thousands of distinct CDR3 sequences, 55% to 75% of them singletons. Points on this clonotype: What it binds is unknown.

This TCR derives from a man in his thirties or forties in good health. Sequencing input: blood.

CDR3 nucleotide sequence: TGCAGTGCTTTACAGGGTTTCGAGCAGTACTTC. Its protein is CSALQGFEQYF. The chain links TRBV20-1 to TRBJ2-5; a possible D gene is TRBD1 (6 bases). The J call is doubtful: the DNA matches TRBJ2-7 better. Per the germline V gene, CDR1 is DFQATT and CDR2 is SNEGSKA (reference sequence). CDR3 length: 11 amino acids.